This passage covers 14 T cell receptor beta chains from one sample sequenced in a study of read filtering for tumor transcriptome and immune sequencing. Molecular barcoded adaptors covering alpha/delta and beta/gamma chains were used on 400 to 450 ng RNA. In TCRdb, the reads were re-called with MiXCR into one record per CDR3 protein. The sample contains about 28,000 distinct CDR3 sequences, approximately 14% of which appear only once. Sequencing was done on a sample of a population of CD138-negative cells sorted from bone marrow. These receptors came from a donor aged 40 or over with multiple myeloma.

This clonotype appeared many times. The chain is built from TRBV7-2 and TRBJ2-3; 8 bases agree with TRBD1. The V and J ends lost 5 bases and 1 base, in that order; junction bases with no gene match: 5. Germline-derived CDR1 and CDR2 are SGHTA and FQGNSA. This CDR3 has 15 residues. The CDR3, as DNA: TGTGCCAGCAGCATTCAGGGGGCCGGCACAGATACGCAGTATTTT. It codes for CASSIQGAGTDTQYF. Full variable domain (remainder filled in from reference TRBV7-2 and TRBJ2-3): GAGVSQSPSNKVTEKGKDVELRCDPISGHTALYWYRQSLGQGLEFLIYFQGNSAPDKSGLPSDRFSAERTGGSVSTLTIQRTQQEDSAVYLCASSIQGAGTDTQYFGPGTRLTVL.

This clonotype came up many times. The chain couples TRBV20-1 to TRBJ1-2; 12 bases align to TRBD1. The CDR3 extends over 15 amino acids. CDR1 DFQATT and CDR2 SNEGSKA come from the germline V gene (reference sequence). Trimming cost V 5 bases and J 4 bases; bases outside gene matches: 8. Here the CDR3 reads CSASGTGGLSYGYTF. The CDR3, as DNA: TGCAGTGCTTCCGGGACAGGGGGCTTGAGCTATGGCTACACCTTC.

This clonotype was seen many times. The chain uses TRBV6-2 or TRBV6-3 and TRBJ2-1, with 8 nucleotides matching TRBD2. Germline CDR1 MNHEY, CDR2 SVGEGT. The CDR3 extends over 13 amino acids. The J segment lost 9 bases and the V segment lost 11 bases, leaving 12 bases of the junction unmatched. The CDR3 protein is CASSASGYREQFF. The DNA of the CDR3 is TGTGCCTCCTCAGCTAGCGGGTATCGTGAGCAGTTCTTC.

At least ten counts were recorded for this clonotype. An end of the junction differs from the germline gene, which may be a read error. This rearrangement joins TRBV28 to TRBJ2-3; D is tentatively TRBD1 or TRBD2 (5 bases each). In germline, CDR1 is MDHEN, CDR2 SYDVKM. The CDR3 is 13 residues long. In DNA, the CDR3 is TGTACCAGCAGCTGGCAGGGAGTAGATACGCAGTATTTT. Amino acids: CTSSWQGVDTQYF.

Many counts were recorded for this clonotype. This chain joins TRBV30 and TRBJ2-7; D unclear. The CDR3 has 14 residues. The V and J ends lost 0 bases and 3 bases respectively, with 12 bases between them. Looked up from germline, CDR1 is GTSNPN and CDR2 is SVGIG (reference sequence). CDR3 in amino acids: CAWSVGNGDYEQYF. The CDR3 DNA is TGTGCCTGGAGTGTAGGAAACGGAGACTACGAGCAGTACTTC.

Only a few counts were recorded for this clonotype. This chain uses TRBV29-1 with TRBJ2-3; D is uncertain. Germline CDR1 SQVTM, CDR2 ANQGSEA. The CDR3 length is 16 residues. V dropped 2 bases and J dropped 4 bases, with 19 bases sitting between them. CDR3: CSVEHTISGYSDTQYF. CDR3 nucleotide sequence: TGCAGCGTTGAACACACCATTAGTGGTTATTCAGATACGCAGTATTTT.

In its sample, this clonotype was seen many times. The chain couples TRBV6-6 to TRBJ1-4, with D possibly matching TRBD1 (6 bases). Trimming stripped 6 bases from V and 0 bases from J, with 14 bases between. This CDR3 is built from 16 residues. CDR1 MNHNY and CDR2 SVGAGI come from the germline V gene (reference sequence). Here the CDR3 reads CASRQQGRATNEKLFF. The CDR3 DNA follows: TGTGCCAGCAGGCAACAGGGCAGGGCAACTAATGAAAAACTGTTTTTT.

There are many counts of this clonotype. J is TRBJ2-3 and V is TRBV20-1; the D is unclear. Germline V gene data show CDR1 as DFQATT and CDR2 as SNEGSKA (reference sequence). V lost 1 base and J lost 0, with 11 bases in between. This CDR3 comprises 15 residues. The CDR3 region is CSARGADLSTDTQYF. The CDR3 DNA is TGCAGTGCTAGAGGGGCGGACCTTAGCACAGATACGCAGTATTTT.

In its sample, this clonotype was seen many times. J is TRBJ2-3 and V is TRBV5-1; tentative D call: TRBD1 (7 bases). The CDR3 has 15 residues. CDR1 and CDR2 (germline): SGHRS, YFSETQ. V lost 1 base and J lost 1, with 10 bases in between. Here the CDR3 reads CASSLQGEGTDTQYF. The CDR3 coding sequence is TGCGCCAGCAGCTTGCAGGGGGAGGGCACAGATACGCAGTATTTT.

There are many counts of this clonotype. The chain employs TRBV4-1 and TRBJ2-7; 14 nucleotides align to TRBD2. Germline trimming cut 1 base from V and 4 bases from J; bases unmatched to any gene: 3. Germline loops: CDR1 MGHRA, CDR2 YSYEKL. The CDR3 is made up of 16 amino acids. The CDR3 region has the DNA TGCGCCAGCAGCCAAGGGGGGACTAGCGGGAGATACGAGCAGTACTTC. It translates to CASSQGGTSGRYEQYF.

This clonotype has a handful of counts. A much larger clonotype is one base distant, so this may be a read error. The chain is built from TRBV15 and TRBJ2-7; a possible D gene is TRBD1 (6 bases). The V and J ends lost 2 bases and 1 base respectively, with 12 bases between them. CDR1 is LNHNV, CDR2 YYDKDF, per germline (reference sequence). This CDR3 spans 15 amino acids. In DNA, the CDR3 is TGTGCCACCAGCAGATGGGCAGGGGCGTCCTACGAGCAGTACTTC. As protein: CATSRWAGASYEQYF.

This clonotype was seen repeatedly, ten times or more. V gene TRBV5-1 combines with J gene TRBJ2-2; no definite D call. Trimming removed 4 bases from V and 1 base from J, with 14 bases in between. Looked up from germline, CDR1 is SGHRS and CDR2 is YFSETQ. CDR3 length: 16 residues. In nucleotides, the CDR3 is TGCGCCAGCAGCCAAGTGCTGAGTTTGAACACCGGGGAGCTGTTTTTT. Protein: CASSQVLSLNTGELFF.

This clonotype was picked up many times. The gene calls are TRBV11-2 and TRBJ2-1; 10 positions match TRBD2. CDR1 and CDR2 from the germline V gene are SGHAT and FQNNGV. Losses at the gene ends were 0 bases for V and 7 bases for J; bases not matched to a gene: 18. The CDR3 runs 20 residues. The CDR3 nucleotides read TGTGCCAGCAGCTTAGATCACTTACGGGCTAGCGGGAGACGTCGGAATGAGCAGTTCTTC. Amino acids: CASSLDHLRASGRRRNEQFF.

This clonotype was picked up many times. CDR3 sequence (DNA): TGTGCCTGGAAGCAGGGGGTCTCCTACGAGCAGTACTTC. Translated, it gives CAWKQGVSYEQYF. The chain links TRBV30 to TRBJ2-7; 7 positions match TRBD1. Germline-derived CDR1 and CDR2 are GTSNPN and SVGIG (reference sequence). The length of the CDR3 is 13 residues. The V and J ends lost 4 bases and 0 bases, in that order; junction bases with no gene match: 3.